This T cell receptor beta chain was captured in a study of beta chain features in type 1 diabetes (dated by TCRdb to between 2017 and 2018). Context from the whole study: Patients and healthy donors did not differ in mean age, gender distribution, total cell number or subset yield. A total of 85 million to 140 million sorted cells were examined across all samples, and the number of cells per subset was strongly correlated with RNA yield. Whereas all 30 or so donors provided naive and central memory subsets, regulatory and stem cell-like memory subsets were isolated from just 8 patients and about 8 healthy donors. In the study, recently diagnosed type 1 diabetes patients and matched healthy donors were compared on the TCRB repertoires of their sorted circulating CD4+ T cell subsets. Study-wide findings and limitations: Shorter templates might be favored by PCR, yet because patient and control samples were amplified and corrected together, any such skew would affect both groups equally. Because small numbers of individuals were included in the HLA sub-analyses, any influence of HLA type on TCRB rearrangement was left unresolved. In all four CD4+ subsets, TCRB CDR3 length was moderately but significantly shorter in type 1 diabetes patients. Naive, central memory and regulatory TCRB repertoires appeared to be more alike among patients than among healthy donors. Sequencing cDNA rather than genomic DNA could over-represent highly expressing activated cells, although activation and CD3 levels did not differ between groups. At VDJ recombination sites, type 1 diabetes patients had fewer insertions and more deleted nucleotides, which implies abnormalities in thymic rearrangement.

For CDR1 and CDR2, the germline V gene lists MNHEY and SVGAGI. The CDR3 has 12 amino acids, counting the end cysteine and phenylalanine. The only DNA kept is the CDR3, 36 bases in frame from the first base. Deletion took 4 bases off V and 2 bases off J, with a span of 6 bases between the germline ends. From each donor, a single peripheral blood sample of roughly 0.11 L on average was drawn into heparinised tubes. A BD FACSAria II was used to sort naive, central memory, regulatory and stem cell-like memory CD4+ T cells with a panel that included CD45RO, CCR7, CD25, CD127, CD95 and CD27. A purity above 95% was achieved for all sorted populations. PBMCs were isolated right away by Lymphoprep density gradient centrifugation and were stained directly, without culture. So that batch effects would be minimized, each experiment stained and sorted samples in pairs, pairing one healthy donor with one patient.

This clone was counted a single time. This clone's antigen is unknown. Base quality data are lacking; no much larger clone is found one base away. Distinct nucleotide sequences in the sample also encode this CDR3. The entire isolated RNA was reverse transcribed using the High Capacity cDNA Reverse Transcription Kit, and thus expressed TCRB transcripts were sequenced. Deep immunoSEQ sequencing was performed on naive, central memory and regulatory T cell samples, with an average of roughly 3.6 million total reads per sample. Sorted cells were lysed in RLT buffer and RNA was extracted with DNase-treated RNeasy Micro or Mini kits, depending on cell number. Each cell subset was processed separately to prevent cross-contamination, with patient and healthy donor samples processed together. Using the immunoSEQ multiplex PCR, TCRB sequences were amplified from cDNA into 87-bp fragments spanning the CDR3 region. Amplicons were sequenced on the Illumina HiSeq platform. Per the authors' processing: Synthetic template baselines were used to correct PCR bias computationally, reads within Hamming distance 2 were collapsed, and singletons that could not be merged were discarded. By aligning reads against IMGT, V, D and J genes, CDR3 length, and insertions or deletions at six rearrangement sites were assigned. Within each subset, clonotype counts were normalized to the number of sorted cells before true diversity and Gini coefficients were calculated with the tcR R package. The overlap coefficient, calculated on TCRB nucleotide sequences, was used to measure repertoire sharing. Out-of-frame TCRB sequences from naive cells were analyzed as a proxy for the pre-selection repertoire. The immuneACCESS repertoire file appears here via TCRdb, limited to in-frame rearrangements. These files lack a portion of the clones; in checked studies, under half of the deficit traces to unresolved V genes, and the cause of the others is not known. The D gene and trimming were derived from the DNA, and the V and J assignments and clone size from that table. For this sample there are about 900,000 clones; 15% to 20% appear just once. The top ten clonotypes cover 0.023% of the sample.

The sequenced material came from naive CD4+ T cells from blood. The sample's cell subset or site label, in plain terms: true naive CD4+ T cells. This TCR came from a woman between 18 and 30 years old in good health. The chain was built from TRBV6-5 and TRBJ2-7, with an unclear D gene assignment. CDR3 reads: CASSSPTYEQYF. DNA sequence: TGTGCCAGCAGTTCACCTACCTACGAGCAGTACTTC.